A single sample gave rise to the 21 T cell receptor beta chains below, sequenced in a study of OX40 agonist ivuxolimab in advanced cancers. The table came from immunoSEQ multiplex PCR; TCRdb's copy has only in-frame clones and leaves some out. This sample has tens of thousands of clones, with roughly 82% found just once. The sample here was CD4+ or CD8+ T cells sorted from blood, taken in a trial of the OX40 agonist ivuxolimab. The receptors stem from an adult with an advanced solid tumor such as melanoma, head and neck, liver or kidney cancer.

CDR3 nucleotide sequence: TGCGCCAGCAGCCCTCTCTTTGGACAGGGAGTTGGCTACACCTTC. Amino acid sequence: CASSPLFGQGVGYTF. This chain uses TRBV4-1 with TRBJ1-2; 8 positions agree with TRBD1. Germline-derived CDR1 and CDR2 are MGHRA and YSYEKL. J gave up 7 bases and V 4 bases, and 11 bases lay outside the gene matches. The CDR3 length is 15 residues.

The rearrangement links TRBV28 to TRBJ1-1; D not certain. The CDR3 loop spans 14 amino acids. V gave up 6 bases and J gave up 8 bases, with 19 bases separating them. Germline V lookup: CDR1 MDHEN, CDR2 SYDVKM. CDR3 DNA: TGTGCCAGCAGAGGAATGGAGAGGAGGGCCGAAGCTTTCTTT. Translated, it gives CASRGMERRAEAFF.

V gene TRBV9 combines with J gene TRBJ2-5; tentatively, D is TRBD2 (5 bases). V was cut by 3 bases and J by 2 bases, with 14 bases left in between. Per the germline V gene, CDR1 is SGDLS and CDR2 is YYNGEE. CDR3 length equals 15 residues. The CDR3 protein is CASSAFASRQETQYF. CDR3 DNA sequence: TGTGCCAGCAGCGCCTTCGCTAGCCGGCAAGAGACCCAGTACTTC.

The J gene is TRBJ1-2, the V gene TRBV6-5, with 8 bases matching TRBD1. The CDR3 has 12 residues. Germline values: CDR1 MNHEY, CDR2 SVGAGI. V was clipped by 7 bases and J by 7 bases; unmatched bases: 5. In DNA form, the CDR3 reads TGTGCCAGCAACGGACAGGGTTCTGGCTACACCTTC. It is translated as CASNGQGSGYTF.

The V call is TRBV28, the J call TRBJ1-6; no firm D call. The germline gives CDR1 MDHEN, CDR2 SYDVKM. The CDR3 consists of 13 residues. Trimming cost V 3 bases and J 10 bases, with 10 bases left between them. This chain's CDR3 is CASSFRETSPLHF. The CDR3 bases are TGTGCCAGCAGTTTCCGGGAAACATCACCCCTCCACTTT. Supplemented by reference TRBV28 and TRBJ1-6, the full variable domain reads DVKVTQSSRYLVKRTGEKVFLECVQDMDHENMFWYRQDPGLGLRLIYFSYDVKMKEKGDIPEGYSVSREKKERFSLILESASTNQTSMYLCASSFRETSPLHFGNGTRLTVT.

V and J are TRBV28 and TRBJ2-1; D remains unclear. CDR1 and CDR2 (germline): MDHEN, SYDVKM. This CDR3 contains 11 residues. V was cut by 1 base and J by 5 bases, with 0 bases left in between. The CDR3 DNA reads as TGTGCCAGCAGTTTATACAATGAGCAGTTCTTC. The encoded protein is CASSLYNEQFF.

This clone was picked up one time. V is TRBV5-1 and J is TRBJ2-7; 9 bases agree with TRBD1. V was pared by 3 bases and J by 4 bases, with 5 bases of the junction left unmatched. Germline loops: CDR1 SGHRS, CDR2 YFSETQ. The CDR3 totals 14 residues. For the CDR3, the DNA is TGCGCCAGCAGCTCCGAAGGACAGGGGTACGAGCAGTACTTC. Its protein product is CASSSEGQGYEQYF.

The chain carries TRBV10-3 and TRBJ2-2; the match to TRBD1 covers 7 bases. CDR1 ENHRY and CDR2 SYGVKD come from the germline V gene. This CDR3 spans 13 amino acids. Trimming removed 8 bases from V and 2 bases from J; junction bases left unmatched: 2. This chain's CDR3 is CAIGDSNTGELFF. CDR3 nucleotides: TGTGCCATCGGGGACAGCAACACCGGGGAGCTGTTTTTT.

Comment on this clone: The junction does not match germline at one end; this may be a read error. The chain employs TRBV4-3 and TRBJ1-1, with unresolved D. Germline values: CDR1 LGHNA, CDR2 YSLEER. There are 17 residues in the CDR3. The CDR3 region is CASSLGADQDLNTEAFF. In DNA, the CDR3 is TGCGCTAGCAGCCTTGGAGCCGATCAGGATTTGAACACTGAAGCTTTCTTT.

The chain links TRBV28 to TRBJ1-5, with TRBD1 as a possible D gene (6 bases). Trimming left V 3 bases short and J 2 bases short, with 11 bases between. The length of the CDR3 is 15 residues. Germline values: CDR1 MDHEN, CDR2 SYDVKM. This CDR3 reads CASSLSGVGNQPQHF. CDR3 sequence (DNA): TGTGCCAGCAGTTTGTCAGGGGTAGGCAATCAGCCCCAGCATTTT.

The V gene is TRBV11-2, the J gene TRBJ2-2, with 10 nucleotides matching TRBD2. Per germline, CDR1 SGHAT and CDR2 FQNNGV. J was trimmed by 1 base and V by 4 bases; bases with no gene match: 9. CDR3 length: 18 amino acids. The CDR3 DNA sequence: TGTGCCAGCAGCTCCACCCGAGGACTAGCGGTGAACACCGGGGAGCTGTTTTTT. It encodes CASSSTRGLAVNTGELFF.

This clone occurred a few times. This chain joins TRBV7-2 and TRBJ2-1, with unresolved D. Trimming cost V 3 bases and J 5 bases, with 8 bases left between them. This CDR3 has 13 amino acids. Germline CDR1 reads SGHTA; CDR2 reads FQGNSA. This chain's CDR3 is CASSLAHNNEQFF. The CDR3 bases are TGTGCCAGCAGCTTGGCGCACAACAATGAGCAGTTCTTC.

The chain recombines TRBV18 with TRBJ1-1; 9 bases align to TRBD1. Losses at the gene ends were 3 bases for V and 2 bases for J; bases not matched to a gene: 10. The CDR3 spans 17 residues. Germline V gene lookup returns CDR1 KGHSH and CDR2 LQKENI. CDR3 sequence: CASSPQTAQGANTEAFF. The CDR3 DNA sequence: TGTGCCAGCTCACCCCAGACGGCACAGGGGGCAAACACTGAAGCTTTCTTT.

CDR3 sequence reads: CASSLGVPHNQPQHF. In DNA form, the CDR3 reads TGTGCCAGCAGCTTGGGGGTTCCCCACAATCAGCCCCAGCATTTT. The V call is TRBV5-6, the J call TRBJ1-5; D is unresolved. V was pared by 0 bases and J by 3 bases, with 10 bases between. The CDR3 spans 15 residues. Germline CDR1 SGHDT, CDR2 YYEEEE.

The chain combines TRBV7-2 with TRBJ1-6; possibly TRBD1 for D (5 bases). The germline CDR1 and CDR2 sequences are SGHTA and FQGNSA. The CDR3 length is 15 residues. Trimming took off 2 bases at V and 9 bases at J, with 14 bases between the two ends. CDR3 amino acids: CASSLMEGLGSPLHF. CDR3 sequence (DNA): TGTGCCAGCAGCTTAATGGAGGGACTCGGTTCACCCCTCCACTTT.

The chain recombines TRBV5-1 with TRBJ2-7, with 7 bases aligning to TRBD1. Germline trimming cut 2 bases from V and 1 base from J; bases unmatched to any gene: 3. The CDR3 is 14 amino acids. From germline, CDR1 is SGHRS and CDR2 YFSETQ. As DNA, the CDR3 is TGCGCCAGCAGCTTAGGACAGGATTCCTACGAGCAGTACTTC. Translating gives CASSLGQDSYEQYF.

The V and J genes are TRBV7-9 and TRBJ2-1, with TRBD2 matching 9 bases. Germline CDR1 SEHNR, CDR2 FQNEAQ (reference sequence). V shed 6 bases, J shed 2 bases, and the junction held 5 bases outside the gene matches. This CDR3 contains 15 residues. The CDR3: CASRQAGGTYNEQFF. CDR3 bases: TGTGCCAGCAGACAAGCGGGGGGCACCTACAATGAGCAGTTCTTC.

The chain has TRBV28 and TRBJ1-2; weak D call: TRBD1 (6 bases). This CDR3 has 13 amino acids. V was shortened by 5 bases and J by 5 bases, with 12 bases between the two germline ends. From germline, CDR1 is MDHEN and CDR2 SYDVKM. For the CDR3, the DNA is TGTGCCAGCAGTATAACAGGGAAATATGGCTACACCTTC. Its translation: CASSITGKYGYTF.

CDR3 DNA: TGTGCCAGCAGCATAATGGTCATCGGGGAGCTGTTTTTT. Amino acids: CASSIMVIGELFF. The chain couples TRBV5-4 to TRBJ2-2; D unresolved. Germline CDR1 SGHNT, CDR2 YYREEE (reference sequence). The CDR3 length is 13 residues. V lost 4 bases and J lost 7, with 11 bases in between.

The rearrangement joins TRBV9 to TRBJ2-7; 7 bases agree with TRBD1. After removal of 3 bases from V and 2 bases from J, the junction contained 14 bases not matched to a gene. The CDR3 consists of 17 residues. Looked up from germline, CDR1 is SGDLS and CDR2 is YYNGEE. CDR3 loop: CASSARLSGTDAYEQYF. CDR3 in DNA: TGTGCCAGCAGCGCCCGACTCTCCGGGACAGATGCCTACGAGCAGTACTTC.

The rearrangement links TRBV10-3 to TRBJ2-1, with no clear D. V shed 3 bases and J shed 6 bases, with 6 bases lying between them. This CDR3 comprises 12 residues. Germline V gene sequence: CDR1 ENHRY, CDR2 SYGVKD. CDR3 amino acids: CAISDQINEQFF. The CDR3 DNA sequence: TGTGCCATCAGTGATCAGATCAATGAGCAGTTCTTC.